The 25 T cell receptor beta chains given below trace back to one sample, sequenced in a study of T-cell reconstitution after alpha-beta-depleted transplantation in children. Unique molecular identifiers were incorporated during preparation of the TCRbeta library. A single record per CDR3 protein comes from TCRdb applying MiXCR to the PCR reads. The sample consists of 240,000 or so distinct CDR3 sequences, approximately 8% of them appearing once. Sequenced here: PBMCs, mostly from graft donor cells, sampled 180 days after TCRalphabeta/CD19-depleted stem cell transplant. The receptor set was obtained from a male patient younger than 18 who had a stem cell transplant for acute lymphoblastic leukemia, so the T cells may come from the graft donor.

This chain links TRBV4-2 with TRBJ1-2, with 7 bases identical to TRBD1. The ends lost 4 bases at V and 5 bases at J; junction bases unmatched: 7. Germline assignment: CDR1 LGHNA and CDR2 YNFKEQ. CDR3 length: 14 amino acids. CDR3 nucleotide sequence: TGTGCCAGCAGCCTTGACAGGGTGGTATATGGCTACACCTTC. Translated, it gives CASSLDRVVYGYTF.

This clonotype was recorded many times. The V gene is TRBV29-1, the J gene TRBJ1-2; 9 bases are shared with TRBD1. CDR3 size: 13 residues. J was trimmed by 2 bases and V by 5 bases; bases with no gene match: 3. CDR1 and CDR2 from the germline V gene are SQVTM and ANQGSEA. The CDR3 here is CSVPDRGNYGYTF. DNA of the CDR3: TGCAGCGTTCCGGACAGGGGAAACTATGGCTACACCTTC.

This clonotype appeared many times. The chain uses TRBV20-1 and TRBJ1-4; TRBD1 might be the D (5 bases). This CDR3 contains 13 residues. Germline V gene sequence: CDR1 DFQATT, CDR2 SNEGSKA (reference sequence). Trimming removed 5 bases from V and 8 bases from J, with 15 bases in between. The CDR3 region has the DNA TGCAGTGCTTTGACACCCTCAGGGGAAAAACTGTTTTTT. Translated: CSALTPSGEKLFF.

The chain carries TRBV19 and TRBJ2-5, with 8 positions matching TRBD2. Germline V gene data show CDR1 as LNHDA and CDR2 as SQIVND (reference sequence). The CDR3 spans 14 residues. The J segment lost 5 bases and the V segment lost 7 bases, leaving 9 bases of the junction unmatched. CDR3 in amino acids: CASNFGGGGETQYF. The CDR3 DNA sequence: TGTGCCAGTAATTTCGGGGGGGGCGGGGAGACCCAGTACTTC.

V and J are TRBV2 and TRBJ2-7; 8 bases fit TRBD2. CDR3 length equals 14 residues. CDR1 SNHLY and CDR2 FYNNEI come from the germline V gene. The V gene end was trimmed by 5 bases and the J gene end by 2 bases; junction bases not matched to a gene: 5. CDR3 nucleotide sequence: TGTGCCAGCAGTCTCGGGACTAGAACCTACGAGCAGTACTTC. As protein: CASSLGTRTYEQYF.

This clonotype was seen at least ten times. V is TRBV9 and J is TRBJ2-4; perhaps D is TRBD1 or TRBD2 (5 bases each). V was trimmed by 4 bases and J by 12 bases, leaving 20 bases between them. This CDR3 is built from 14 residues. CDR1 is SGDLS, CDR2 YYNGEE, per germline. CDR3 amino acids: CASSTGTKGWDQYF. The CDR3 DNA reads TGTGCCAGCAGCACCGGGACGAAGGGCTGGGATCAGTACTTC. The full variable domain, with the rest looked up from reference TRBV9 and TRBJ2-4, is DSGVTQTPKHLITATGQRVTLRCSPRSGDLSVYWYQQSLDQGLQFLIQYYNGEERAKGNILERFSAQQFPDLHSELNLSSLELGDSALYFCASSTGTKGWDQYFGAGTRLSVL.

This clonotype has at least ten counts. The chain joins TRBV6-1 to TRBJ1-4; D not resolved. The CDR3 length is 15 residues. Germline CDR1 MNHNS, CDR2 SASEGT. The V end was cut by 8 bases, the J end by 0 bases, with 13 bases between. The CDR3 coding sequence is TGTGCCAGCTCCCGGCTGGGTGCAACTAATGAAAAACTGTTTTTT. This sequence encodes CASSRLGATNEKLFF.

This clonotype was detected ten times or more. The rearrangement joins TRBV9 to TRBJ2-3; TRBD2 matches 9 bases. The CDR3 has 17 residues. V was pared by 0 bases and J by 3 bases, with 8 bases of the junction left unmatched. Looked up from germline, CDR1 is SGDLS and CDR2 is YYNGEE. For the CDR3, the DNA is TGTGCCAGCAGCGTAGGGGGCGGGAGGGCCTGGACAGATACGCAGTATTTT. Translation: CASSVGGGRAWTDTQYF.

This clonotype appeared many times. The rearrangement uses TRBV20-1 and TRBJ2-7; D not certain. The CDR3 runs to 13 residues. Germline V lookup: CDR1 DFQATT, CDR2 SNEGSKA (reference sequence). V was clipped by 6 bases and J by 5 bases, with 17 bases between them. CDR3: CSAQAPPGDEQYF. The CDR3 DNA is TGCAGTGCCCAGGCCCCCCCCGGTGACGAGCAGTACTTC.

The chain links TRBV14 to TRBJ1-2; D not resolved. This CDR3 comprises 13 residues. Germline assignment: CDR1 SGHDN and CDR2 FVKESK. V gave up 2 bases and J gave up 4 bases, with 8 bases separating them. Written as DNA, the CDR3 is TGTGCCAGCAGCCAATCACCGGGCTATGGCTACACCTTC. Its protein is CASSQSPGYGYTF. Full variable domain (remainder filled in from reference TRBV14 and TRBJ1-2): EAGVTQFPSHSVIEKGQTVTLRCDPISGHDNLYWYRRVMGKEIKFLLHFVKESKQDESGMPNNRFLAERTGGTYSTLKVQPAELEDSGVYFCASSQSPGYGYTFGSGTRLTVV.

This clonotype was detected many times. The chain carries TRBV25-1 and TRBJ2-5; D ambiguous. This CDR3 is built from 15 residues. The V gene lost 4 bases and the J gene lost 0 bases, with 12 bases spanning the gap. Per germline, CDR1 MGHDK and CDR2 SYGVNS. Here the CDR3 DNA reads TGTGCCAGCAGTGCCTTTATTGGATACCAAGAGACCCAGTACTTC. This gives the protein CASSAFIGYQETQYF. Complete variable domain (other parts from reference TRBV25-1 and TRBJ2-5): EADIYQTPRYLVIGTGKKITLECSQTMGHDKMYWYQQDPGMELHLIHYSYGVNSTEKGDLSSESTVSRIRTEHFPLTLESARPSHTSQYLCASSAFIGYQETQYFGPGTRLLVL.

In the case of this clonotype: A much larger clone differs by one base, so this may be a read error. As DNA, the CDR3 is TGCGCCAGCGGCTTGGAGGGGGGTATGAACACTGAAGCTTTCTTT. It translates to CASGLEGGMNTEAFF. This chain connects TRBV5-1 to TRBJ1-1; weak D call: TRBD1 (6 bases). The CDR3 is made up of 15 amino acids. Germline CDR1 reads SGHRS; CDR2 reads YFSETQ.

This clonotype has ten or more counts. The gene calls are TRBV27 and TRBJ2-1, with TRBD2 matching 10 bases. The V and J ends lost 5 bases and 6 bases, in that order; junction bases with no gene match: 1. The CDR3 runs to 13 residues. The V gene's germline CDR1 is MNHEY and CDR2 SMNVEV (reference sequence). The CDR3 DNA reads TGTGCCAGCAGTAGCGGGAGGGCCAATGAGCAGTTCTTC. Translated: CASSSGRANEQFF.

The V and J genes are TRBV19 and TRBJ2-1; TRBD2 aligns across 10 bases. Looked up from germline, CDR1 is LNHDA and CDR2 is SQIVND (reference sequence). With 6 bases clipped from V and 10 bases from J, the junction kept 9 bases outside the gene matches. The length of the CDR3 is 14 residues. The CDR3 spells CASRRLAGEGEQFF. For the CDR3, the DNA is TGTGCCAGTAGAAGGCTAGCGGGAGAGGGGGAGCAGTTCTTC.

This clonotype was picked up one time. This chain joins TRBV4-1 and TRBJ2-1; D is perhaps TRBD1 or TRBD2 (5 bases each). Trimming shortened V by 1 base and J by 10 bases, and 14 bases separated the two germline ends. CDR1 MGHRA and CDR2 YSYEKL come from the germline V gene. This CDR3 has 14 residues. This CDR3 reads CASSQGGPGWEQFF. CDR3 coding DNA: TGCGCCAGCAGCCAAGGGGGACCAGGGTGGGAGCAGTTCTTC.

Ten or more counts support this clonotype. V is TRBV5-1 and J is TRBJ1-3; no clear D. The CDR3 loop spans 15 amino acids. V lost 4 bases to trimming and J lost 0 bases, with 11 bases between them. Germline-derived CDR1 and CDR2 are SGHRS and YFSETQ. CDR3 nucleotide sequence: TGCGCCAGCAGCCAGGACGTGAGCTCTGGAAACACCATATATTTT. The encoded protein is CASSQDVSSGNTIYF.

This clonotype was recorded at least ten times. V and J are TRBV12-3 or TRBV12-4 and TRBJ2-1; D remains unclear. The V gene lost 5 bases and the J gene lost 6 bases, with 17 bases spanning the gap. The CDR3 is 15 amino acids. CDR3 bases: TGTGCCAGCAGTCCCCATACCCTCCCTCGCAATGAGCAGTTCTTC. Amino acids: CASSPHTLPRNEQFF.

This clonotype was seen ten or more times. For the CDR3, the DNA is TGTGCCAGCAGTTCCGAACAGCGGGAGGAGAGGAATGAGCAGTTCTTC. Residues: CASSSEQREERNEQFF. This chain uses TRBV27 with TRBJ2-1; 9 positions match TRBD2. J lost 7 bases, V lost 4 bases, and 11 bases had no gene match. Germline CDR1 reads MNHEY; CDR2 reads SMNVEV (reference sequence). This CDR3 spans 16 amino acids.

The rearrangement joins TRBV18 to TRBJ2-7; weak D call: TRBD2 (5 bases). CDR3 length: 15 residues. CDR1 is KGHSH, CDR2 LQKENI, per germline. V lost 1 base and J 8 bases, leaving 18 bases between the germline ends. DNA of the CDR3: TGTGCCAGCTCACCACTGGGCGGGCGCAACCACAAGCAGTACTTC. Translated: CASSPLGGRNHKQYF. The whole variable domain, filled in from reference TRBV18 and TRBJ2-7, reads NAGVMQNPRHLVRRRGQEARLRCSPMKGHSHVYWYRQLPEEGLKFMVYLQKENIIDESGMPKERFSAEFPKEGPSILRIQQVVRGDSAAYFCASSPLGGRNHKQYFGPGTRLTVT.

Many counts were recorded for this clonotype. The rearrangement joins TRBV7-6 to TRBJ1-1, with D unclear. Deletions cut 0 bases from V and 4 bases from J, with 9 bases between. The CDR3 length is 14 residues. Germline V gene lookup returns CDR1 SGHVS and CDR2 FNYEAQ. CDR3 in amino acids: CASSLAGMATEAFF. The DNA for the CDR3 is TGTGCCAGCAGCTTAGCCGGGATGGCCACTGAAGCTTTCTTT.

This clonotype was picked up many times. The rearrangement joins TRBV18 to TRBJ1-4, with TRBD1 as a possible D gene (6 bases). Germline CDR1 is KGHSH and CDR2 is LQKENI. The length of the CDR3 is 16 residues. V was shortened by 3 bases and J by 7 bases, with 18 bases between the two germline ends. The CDR3 sequence is CASSPQGGGESEKLFF. Written as DNA, the CDR3 is TGTGCCAGCTCACCCCAGGGCGGGGGCGAGAGTGAAAAACTGTTTTTT.

This clonotype was detected ten times or more. V usage is TRBV5-1 and J usage is TRBJ2-5; D uncertain. Germline loops: CDR1 SGHRS, CDR2 YFSETQ. With 0 bases removed from V and 4 bases from J, the gap between germline ends came to 10 bases. The CDR3 has 14 amino acids. The DNA of the CDR3 is TGCGCCAGCAGCTTGGAGTCATTTACAGAGACCCAGTACTTC. Encoded protein: CASSLESFTETQYF.

This clonotype has a handful of counts. The chain carries TRBV19 and TRBJ2-2; no reliable D call. V lost 8 bases to trimming and J lost 8 bases, with 18 bases between them. The CDR3 totals 14 residues. Germline CDR1 and CDR2: LNHDA and SQIVND (reference sequence). The CDR3: CASCGDFPGGELFF. In DNA form, the CDR3 reads TGTGCCAGTTGCGGAGACTTCCCCGGAGGGGAGCTGTTTTTT.

This clonotype was recorded at least ten times. The genes are TRBV5-4 and TRBJ1-2, with D unresolved. Trimming cost V 10 bases and J 7 bases, with 20 bases left between them. The CDR3 loop spans 13 amino acids. The germline V gene has CDR1 SGHNT and CDR2 YYREEE (reference sequence). The CDR3 region has the DNA TGTGCCGGCCACTTTACAGAGACTCCTGGCTACACCTTC. Translated: CAGHFTETPGYTF.

This clonotype was seen repeatedly, ten times or more. The chain couples TRBV28 to TRBJ2-3; D might be TRBD1 (6 bases). Germline V lookup: CDR1 MDHEN, CDR2 SYDVKM. The germline V and J ends were trimmed by 5 bases and 2 bases, with 14 bases remaining between them. This CDR3 is 15 amino acids long. CDR3 residues: CASSPRQGHTDTQYF. The DNA of the CDR3 is TGTGCCAGCAGTCCACGCCAGGGGCACACAGATACGCAGTATTTT.